One sample yielded the 28 T cell receptor beta chains listed below, sequenced in a study of blood T cell repertoires in COVID-19 (dated by TCRdb to about 2020). Receptor libraries were prepared by the immunoSEQ multiplex PCR assay. TCRdb stores this immuneACCESS table with in-frame sequences only. Part of the clones is absent; in the studies checked, under half of the shortfall reflects unresolved V genes, and no reason is known for the rest. Across this sample there are under 150,000 clones, with nearly 80% seen only once. The top ten constitute around 3% of the sample. The material sequenced was PBMCs or T cells enriched from blood (not recorded which). Every receptor here comes from a woman aged 45-60 years who had recovered from COVID-19.

In its sample, this clone was seen once. The chain uses TRBV19 and TRBJ2-7; TRBD1 matches 9 bases. The length of the CDR3 is 15 residues. V shed 6 bases and J 4 bases; nucleotides not matched to a gene: 10. The germline V gene encodes CDR1 LNHDA and CDR2 SQIVND (reference sequence). The CDR3: CASSKQGAAQYEQYF. The CDR3 DNA follows: TGTGCCAGTAGCAAACAGGGGGCAGCGCAATACGAGCAGTACTTC.

The chain recombines TRBV28 with TRBJ2-4; D remains unclear. The V and J ends lost 3 bases and 8 bases respectively, with 14 bases between them. Germline V CDR1 and CDR2: MDHEN, SYDVKM. The CDR3 consists of 14 residues. The CDR3 sequence is CASSFNSARDIQYF. DNA for the CDR3: TGTGCCAGCAGTTTTAATTCAGCTCGGGACATTCAGTACTTC.

In regard to this clone: A read error is possible here, since a much larger clone lies one base away. The rearrangement joins TRBV6-5 to TRBJ2-2, with 7 bases that match TRBD1. The CDR3 totals 12 residues. CDR1 is MNHEY, CDR2 SVGAGI, per germline. The J segment lost 6 bases and the V segment lost 6 bases, leaving 1 base of the junction unmatched. CDR3 in amino acids: CASRTGPGELFF. The DNA of the CDR3 is TGTGCCAGCAGGACAGGGCCCGGGGAGCTGTTTTTT.

With regard to this clone: The sample carries other DNA sequences with the same CDR3. V gene TRBV7-3 combines with J gene TRBJ2-1; TRBD1 agrees at 10 bases. This CDR3 has 15 residues. The ends lost 1 base at V and 4 bases at J; junction bases unmatched: 1. Germline V gene data show CDR1 as SGHTA and CDR2 as FQGTGA. The CDR3 DNA reads TGTGCCAGCAGCTTAAGGGACAGGGGATACAATGAGCAGTTCTTC. Protein sequence: CASSLRDRGYNEQFF.

The chain uses TRBV19 and TRBJ2-7; TRBD1 aligns across 8 bases. Germline CDR1 reads LNHDA; CDR2 reads SQIVND (reference sequence). Germline trimming cut 3 bases from V and 4 bases from J; bases unmatched to any gene: 11. The CDR3 is made up of 16 amino acids. The CDR3, as DNA: TGTGCCAGTAGTATGGGATCATCAGGGGGCACTTACGAGCAGTACTTC. Translating it yields CASSMGSSGGTYEQYF. Full variable domain (missing parts from reference TRBV19 and TRBJ2-7): DGGITQSPKYLFRKEGQNVTLSCEQNLNHDAMYWYRQDPGQGLRLIYYSQIVNDFQKGDIAEGYSVSREKKESFPLTVTSAQKNPTAFYLCASSMGSSGGTYEQYFGPGTRLTVT.

This chain links TRBV7-3 with TRBJ2-1; possibly TRBD1 for D (6 bases). The CDR3 consists of 15 residues. Germline V gene data show CDR1 as SGHTA and CDR2 as FQGTGA. V dropped 6 bases and J dropped 4 bases, with 16 bases sitting between them. CDR3 sequence: CASRASGAQYNEQFF. The CDR3 bases are TGTGCCAGCAGAGCATCAGGGGCTCAGTACAATGAGCAGTTCTTC.

The chain has TRBV7-9 and TRBJ2-1, with 10 bases fitting TRBD2. V lost 1 base and J lost 9; bases outside the gene matches: 6. CDR1 is SEHNR and CDR2 is FQNEAQ in the germline V gene (reference sequence). CDR3 length: 15 amino acids. This chain's CDR3 is CASSLGVSGGSEQFF. The CDR3 nucleotides are TGTGCCAGCAGCTTAGGAGTTAGCGGGGGGAGTGAGCAGTTCTTC.

The rearrangement joins TRBV18 to TRBJ2-4; TRBD1 is a possible D gene (6 bases). The length of the CDR3 is 16 residues. Trimming took off 3 bases at V and 8 bases at J, with 20 bases between the two ends. The germline gives CDR1 KGHSH, CDR2 LQKENI. The CDR3 DNA follows: TGTGCCAGCTCACCTCTCCACCGGGACACCGATTACATTCAGTACTTC. Translation: CASSPLHRDTDYIQYF.

The chain has TRBV12-3 or TRBV12-4 and TRBJ2-7; 7 nucleotides agree with TRBD2. CDR3 size: 12 residues. Germline trimming cut 8 bases from V and 5 bases from J; bases unmatched to any gene: 6. The CDR3 loop is CASSRLANEQYF. As DNA, the CDR3 is TGTGCCAGCTCCCGACTAGCCAACGAGCAGTACTTC.

This chain uses TRBV6-5 with TRBJ2-1; the D gene is possibly TRBD2 (6 bases). Trimming pared 0 bases from V and 9 bases from J, leaving 9 bases between. CDR1 is MNHEY and CDR2 is SVGAGI in the germline V gene. This CDR3 is built from 13 residues. CDR3 sequence (DNA): TGTGCCAGCAGTTACTCACTAGCCGGTGAGCAGTTCTTC. It codes for CASSYSLAGEQFF.

This clone was detected a few times. This chain uses TRBV27 with TRBJ1-5, with no clear D. V was trimmed by 3 bases and J by 7 bases, leaving 4 bases between them. The germline V gene encodes CDR1 MNHEY and CDR2 SMNVEV (reference sequence). The length of the CDR3 is 11 residues. The CDR3 nucleotides read TGTGCCAGCAGTTTTCAACAGCCCCAGCATTTT. Translated: CASSFQQPQHF.

The chain carries TRBV28 and TRBJ2-7; 8 bases align to TRBD2. V was clipped by 5 bases and J by 1 base; unmatched bases: 13. This CDR3 is 17 amino acids long. CDR1 MDHEN and CDR2 SYDVKM come from the germline V gene. The CDR3 sequence is CASSGSAGGLGSYEQYF. The CDR3 bases are TGTGCCAGCAGTGGTTCGGCGGGAGGCCTGGGGTCCTACGAGCAGTACTTC.

The J gene is TRBJ1-5, the V gene TRBV3-1 (or the pseudogene TRBV3-2); 7 positions agree with TRBD1. The CDR3 consists of 15 residues. CDR1 LGHDT and CDR2 YNNKEL come from the germline V gene (reference sequence). Trimming removed 1 base from V and 5 bases from J; junction bases left unmatched: 5. CDR3: CASSQGTTGHQPQHF. DNA of the CDR3: TGTGCCAGCAGCCAAGGTACGACAGGGCATCAGCCCCAGCATTTT.

The chain links TRBV4-1 to TRBJ2-3; the match to TRBD1 covers 7 bases. Per the germline V gene, CDR1 is MGHRA and CDR2 is YSYEKL. V gave up 2 bases and J gave up 3 bases; unmatched junction bases: 5. The CDR3 contains 15 residues. CDR3 in amino acids: CASSQWDSGTDTQYF. As DNA, the CDR3 is TGCGCCAGCAGCCAATGGGACAGTGGGACAGATACGCAGTATTTT.

The genes are TRBV19 and TRBJ1-1, with D perhaps matching TRBD1 (6 bases). In germline, CDR1 is LNHDA, CDR2 SQIVND (reference sequence). Trimming stripped 3 bases from V and 3 bases from J, with 8 bases between. The CDR3 totals 13 residues. The CDR3 DNA is TGTGCCAGTAGTATTGGACAGTACACTGAAGCTTTCTTT. It codes for CASSIGQYTEAFF. Full variable domain (rest looked up from reference TRBV19 and TRBJ1-1): DGGITQSPKYLFRKEGQNVTLSCEQNLNHDAMYWYRQDPGQGLRLIYYSQIVNDFQKGDIAEGYSVSREKKESFPLTVTSAQKNPTAFYLCASSIGQYTEAFFGQGTRLTVV.

The V and J genes are TRBV10-3 and TRBJ1-5; D unclear. Germline loops: CDR1 ENHRY, CDR2 SYGVKD. The V end lost 3 bases, the J end lost 0 bases, and 6 bases lay between the germline ends. This CDR3 contains 14 residues. Here the CDR3 DNA reads TGTGCCATCAGTGACCCAGATAGCAATCAGCCCCAGCATTTT. It specifies CAISDPDSNQPQHF.

This chain links TRBV6-5 with TRBJ1-3; 9 bases line up with TRBD1. The V gene end was trimmed by 6 bases and the J gene end by 6 bases; junction bases not matched to a gene: 9. This CDR3 spans 15 amino acids. The V gene's germline CDR1 is MNHEY and CDR2 SVGAGI. In DNA, the CDR3 is TGTGCCAGCAGCATCAGGGGACAGGGAGAAAACACCATATATTTT. It codes for CASSIRGQGENTIYF.

V is TRBV12-5 and J is TRBJ2-3, with D perhaps TRBD2 (5 bases). Germline CDR1 reads LGHNT; CDR2 reads FRNRAP. The CDR3 runs 14 residues. Trimming stripped 5 bases from V and 2 bases from J, with 11 bases between. The CDR3 bases are TGTGCTAGTGGTCCAGGACTGCCCACAGATACGCAGTATTTT. Residues: CASGPGLPTDTQYF.

This chain joins TRBV27 and TRBJ1-6; 10 nucleotides align to TRBD1. J lost 5 bases, V lost 6 bases, and 7 bases had no gene match. The CDR3 has 16 residues. Germline CDR1 reads MNHEY; CDR2 reads SMNVEV (reference sequence). CDR3 nucleotides: TGTGCCAGCAGGTCACTCGGACAGGGGGATAATTCACCCCTCCACTTT. This codes for CASRSLGQGDNSPLHF.

The chain employs TRBV11-2 and TRBJ1-3; TRBD1 is a possible D gene (5 bases). The V gene lost 6 bases and the J gene lost 3 bases, with 12 bases spanning the gap. The CDR3 extends over 14 amino acids. Germline CDR1 SGHAT, CDR2 FQNNGV. CDR3 residues: CASRSKGLGNTIYF. In DNA form, the CDR3 reads TGTGCCAGCAGGTCTAAGGGGCTTGGAAACACCATATATTTT.

This chain links TRBV10-3 with TRBJ2-1; maybe TRBD2 (5 bases). CDR1 is ENHRY, CDR2 SYGVKD, per germline. V lost 0 bases and J lost 5, with 8 bases in between. This CDR3 is 14 amino acids long. In DNA form, the CDR3 reads TGTGCCATCAGTGAGTCGAGCGGACACAATGAGCAGTTCTTC. Amino acid sequence: CAISESSGHNEQFF.

This chain connects TRBV11-2 to TRBJ2-1; TRBD2 agrees at 8 bases. The CDR3 sequence is 17 residues long. After removal of 5 bases from V and 3 bases from J, the junction contained 12 bases not matched to a gene. The germline V gene has CDR1 SGHAT and CDR2 FQNNGV. CDR3 protein: CASSQTSGGLLYNEQFF. The CDR3 bases are TGTGCCAGCAGCCAGACCTCGGGGGGGCTACTCTACAATGAGCAGTTCTTC. The entire variable domain, with the rest obtained from reference TRBV11-2 and TRBJ2-1, is as follows: EAGVAQSPRYKIIEKRQSVAFWCNPISGHATLYWYQQILGQGPKLLIQFQNNGVVDDSQLPKDRFSAERLKGVDSTLKIQPAKLEDSAVYLCASSQTSGGLLYNEQFFGPGTRLTVL.

The chain combines TRBV28 with TRBJ2-4, with TRBD1 as a possible D gene (5 bases). The CDR3 sequence is 13 residues long. Germline V gives CDR1 MDHEN, CDR2 SYDVKM. V lost 11 bases, J lost 10 bases, and 21 bases lay in between. The CDR3 DNA sequence: TGTGCCGGCCAAGGCACGGACAAACGGATTCAGTACTTC. Encoded protein: CAGQGTDKRIQYF.

This clone was counted a single time. The chain combines TRBV19 with TRBJ1-1; TRBD1 is a possible D gene (5 bases). The CDR3 spans 15 residues. Germline loops: CDR1 LNHDA, CDR2 SQIVND (reference sequence). V was trimmed by 10 bases and J by 0 bases, leaving 18 bases between them. CDR3 sequence: CATSPDNLMNTEAFF. The CDR3 bases are TGTGCCACTTCGCCGGACAACCTCATGAACACTGAAGCTTTCTTT.

The chain combines TRBV30 with TRBJ2-7; D perhaps matches TRBD1 (5 bases). Germline CDR1 and CDR2: GTSNPN and SVGIG (reference sequence). V dropped 4 bases and J dropped 9 bases, with 13 bases sitting between them. This CDR3 comprises 11 residues. CDR3 coding DNA: TGTGCCTGGAAGCAGGGTTTAGGGCAGTACTTC. Translating it yields CAWKQGLGQYF.

This clone has a handful of counts. The same CDR3 can be traced to other DNA sequences in this sample. This sequence joins TRBV19 and TRBJ1-1; 9 bases are shared with TRBD1. The germline gives CDR1 LNHDA, CDR2 SQIVND (reference sequence). The junction had 0 bases not matched to a gene; V was cut back by 6 bases and J by 1 base. The CDR3 has 13 residues. Here the CDR3 DNA reads TGTGCCAGTAGGGGACAGGGGAACACTGAAGCTTTCTTT. It specifies CASRGQGNTEAFF.

V is TRBV7-2 and J is TRBJ2-7; 11 nucleotides line up with TRBD1. With V trimmed by 4 bases and J by 3 bases, 5 bases remained unmatched. The length of the CDR3 is 15 residues. Germline assignment: CDR1 SGHTA and CDR2 FQGNSA. The CDR3 DNA is TGTGCCAGCAGCTCCCCGGGACAGGGGGACTACGAGCAGTACTTC. Translation gives CASSSPGQGDYEQYF.

V is TRBV5-1 and J is TRBJ2-1, with D possibly TRBD1 on 5 matching bases. Germline lookup yields CDR1 SGHRS and CDR2 YFSETQ. The CDR3 runs 14 residues. Trimming pared 2 bases from V and 4 bases from J, leaving 10 bases between. The CDR3 sequence: CASSFNGAYNEQFF. CDR3 nucleotide sequence: TGCGCCAGCAGCTTTAATGGGGCTTACAATGAGCAGTTCTTC.